Only a few counts were recorded for the clone carrying this T cell receptor beta chain. What it binds is unknown. The CDR3 has 15 residues. Trimming removed 5 bases from V and 8 bases from J; junction bases left unmatched: 10. Germline V lookup: CDR1 DFQATT, CDR2 SNEGSKA (reference sequence). This entry belongs to a study of T cells after yellow fever vaccination. Study conclusions and caveats: A limited proportion of clonotypes was detected within both the CD4 and CD8 compartments. The secondary response peaked faster, at day 5 versus 15, but was weaker.

TCR cDNA was made by 5'RACE template switching, adding a universal primer site and UMIs. MiXCR, run by TCRdb on the 5' RACE reads, gives a single entry per CDR3 protein. The table records hundreds of thousands of distinct CDR3 sequences, 10% to 15% of them present only once. The material sequenced was PBMCs, taken on the day of the yellow fever booster vaccination. V is TRBV20-1 and J is TRBJ2-1; 12 bases map to TRBD2. The clonotype comes from a young man who received the YFV17D yellow fever vaccine. The CDR3: CSAGMTSGSLDEQFF. CDR3 DNA sequence: TGCAGTGCTGGAATGACTAGCGGGAGTCTGGATGAGCAGTTCTTC.